This is a list of T cell receptor beta chains from one sample in a study of cytomegalovirus exposure and HLA in healthy donors. TCRdb keeps only in-frame clones here, not all; method: immunoSEQ multiplex PCR. The sample shows fewer than 70,000 clones, 80% of them seen only once. The sample comprised PBMCs. The receptors derive from a woman aged 40-49 years in good health and CMV-seronegative. Both conserved end residues are part of each CDR3. Each record gives: CDR3 DNA, CDR3 protein, J gene, D gene, V gene, clone size, CDR3 length. A D gene is named only where the DNA matches it firmly. A row's size may be missing; if present it is once, few, many or a size class.

CDR3 DNA: TGTGCCAGCAGCCAGTTGGCCGGGGATGAGCAGTTCTTC
CDR3 protein: CASSQLAGDEQFF
J gene: TRBJ2-1
D gene: NA
V gene: TRBV11-2
clone size: NA
CDR3 length: 13

CDR3 DNA: TGTGCCAGCAGCCGTGGGGCTAGCGGATACAATGAGCAGTTCTTC
CDR3 protein: CASSRGASGYNEQFF
J gene: TRBJ2-1
D gene: TRBD2
V gene: TRBV7-9
clone size: NA
CDR3 length: 15

CDR3 DNA: TGCGCCAGCAGCTTGGCCGGACAGGTCAATCAGCCCCAGCATTTT
CDR3 protein: CASSLAGQVNQPQHF
J gene: TRBJ1-5
D gene: TRBD1
V gene: TRBV5-1
clone size: NA
CDR3 length: 15

CDR3 DNA: TGTGCCAGCTCACCACAGGTACCGGGACAGGACACAGATACGCAGTATTTT
CDR3 protein: CASSPQVPGQDTDTQYF
J gene: TRBJ2-3
D gene: TRBD1
V gene: TRBV18
clone size: once
CDR3 length: 17

CDR3 DNA: TGTGCCAGACAGGGGCTAGTAATCCCCTACGAGCAGTACTTC
CDR3 protein: CARQGLVIPYEQYF
J gene: TRBJ2-7
D gene: TRBD1
V gene: TRBV6-9
clone size: NA
CDR3 length: 14

CDR3 DNA: TGTGCCACCTCTCTTAGCGGGAGTTATTACAATGAGCAGTTCTTC
CDR3 protein: CATSLSGSYYNEQFF
J gene: TRBJ2-1
D gene: TRBD2
V gene: TRBV10-3
clone size: NA
CDR3 length: 15

CDR3 DNA: TGCGCCAGCAGTGACCTCGACAGGGTTGGCTACACCTTC
CDR3 protein: CASSDLDRVGYTF
J gene: TRBJ1-2
D gene: TRBD1
V gene: TRBV10-2
clone size: NA
CDR3 length: 13

CDR3 DNA: TGTGCCAGCAGCGCAGCGGACAGGGGGCGCGGGGAGCAGTACTTC
CDR3 protein: CASSAADRGRGEQYF
J gene: TRBJ2-7
D gene: TRBD1
V gene: TRBV7-9
clone size: NA
CDR3 length: 15

CDR3 DNA: TGCGCCAGCAGCTTGGTTGGGAGGGCGACAGATACGCAGTATTTT
CDR3 protein: CASSLVGRATDTQYF
J gene: TRBJ2-3
D gene: TRBD2
V gene: TRBV5-1
clone size: NA
CDR3 length: 15

CDR3 DNA: TGTGCCAGCAGCGCTGATAGCGATACAGATACGCAGTATTTT
CDR3 protein: CASSADSDTDTQYF
J gene: TRBJ2-3
D gene: NA
V gene: TRBV11-3
clone size: NA
CDR3 length: 14

CDR3 DNA: TGTGCCAGCTCCCTTGGAGCCTCATATGGCTACACCTTC
CDR3 protein: CASSLGASYGYTF
J gene: TRBJ1-2
D gene: NA
V gene: TRBV18
clone size: once
CDR3 length: 13

CDR3 DNA: TGTGCCAGCAGTGCTAGCGGCGGGAGGACCTACTACAATGAGCAGTTCTTC
CDR3 protein: CASSASGGRTYYNEQFF
J gene: TRBJ2-1
D gene: TRBD2
V gene: TRBV6-1
clone size: NA
CDR3 length: 17

CDR3 DNA: TGTGCCAGCAGTGAAGCCTGGTGGGCAGGGGTGGACACTGAAGCTTTCTTT
CDR3 protein: CASSEAWWAGVDTEAFF
J gene: TRBJ1-1
D gene: NA
V gene: TRBV6-1
clone size: NA
CDR3 length: 17

CDR3 DNA: TGTGCCAGCAGCTTAGGCTCCCAGGTGTCAGAGACCCAGTACTTC
CDR3 protein: CASSLGSQVSETQYF
J gene: TRBJ2-5
D gene: NA
V gene: TRBV7-6
clone size: NA
CDR3 length: 15

CDR3 DNA: TGTGCCATCAGCGAAACAGAGTCAGGTGGCTACACCTTC
CDR3 protein: CAISETESGGYTF
J gene: TRBJ1-2
D gene: NA
V gene: TRBV10-3
clone size: NA
CDR3 length: 13

CDR3 DNA: TGTGCCAGCAGTGAAATGAAAGCAGGACTAGCGGGAGCGGGGACCAAAAACATTCAGTACTTC
CDR3 protein: CASSEMKAGLAGAGTKNIQYF
J gene: TRBJ2-4
D gene: TRBD2
V gene: TRBV2
clone size: medium-sized
CDR3 length: 21

CDR3 DNA: TGTGCCGGCAGCGTGGGACAGGGTAATTACGAGCAGTACTTC
CDR3 protein: CAGSVGQGNYEQYF
J gene: TRBJ2-7
D gene: TRBD1
V gene: TRBV7-9
clone size: NA
CDR3 length: 14

CDR3 DNA: TGCGCCAGCAGCCCATTAGCGGGAGGGTACGAGCAGTACTTC
CDR3 protein: CASSPLAGGYEQYF
J gene: TRBJ2-7
D gene: TRBD2
V gene: TRBV5-1
clone size: NA
CDR3 length: 14

CDR3 DNA: TGCGCCAGCAGCCAAAACCCGGGACAGGGGTTCGGTGGGGCCAACGTCCTGACTTTC
CDR3 protein: CASSQNPGQGFGGANVLTF
J gene: TRBJ2-6
D gene: TRBD1
V gene: TRBV4-1
clone size: few
CDR3 length: 19

CDR3 DNA: TGTGCCAGCAGACACAGGGAGACCCAGTACTTC
CDR3 protein: CASRHRETQYF
J gene: TRBJ2-5
D gene: NA
V gene: TRBV6-6
clone size: NA
CDR3 length: 11

CDR3 DNA: TGTGCCACCGGAGTGGGAACAGGGGCCTACAATGAGCAGTTCTTC
CDR3 protein: CATGVGTGAYNEQFF
J gene: TRBJ2-1
D gene: TRBD1
V gene: TRBV19
clone size: NA
CDR3 length: 15

CDR3 DNA: TGTGCCAGCAGCATACTAGCGGGAGGCACCTACAATGAGCAGTTCTTC
CDR3 protein: CASSILAGGTYNEQFF
J gene: TRBJ2-1
D gene: TRBD2
V gene: TRBV13
clone size: NA
CDR3 length: 16

CDR3 DNA: TGCAGCGTCGGGGGGGCTAGCGGGAGGGCCGGATTCTTC
CDR3 protein: CSVGGASGRAGFF
J gene: TRBJ2-1
D gene: TRBD2
V gene: TRBV29-1
clone size: NA
CDR3 length: 13

CDR3 DNA: TGTGCCAGCAGTGAACACCCTCGTGCGGGCTCTGGAAACACCATATATTTT
CDR3 protein: CASSEHPRAGSGNTIYF
J gene: TRBJ1-3
D gene: NA
V gene: TRBV6-1
clone size: NA
CDR3 length: 17

CDR3 DNA: TGCGCCAGCAGCTTGGAGCCTAGCGGGAGTCTCTCAGATACGCAGTATTTT
CDR3 protein: CASSLEPSGSLSDTQYF
J gene: TRBJ2-3
D gene: TRBD2
V gene: TRBV5-1
clone size: once
CDR3 length: 17

CDR3 DNA: TGCGCCAGCAGTGACCCTGGGGAGGGAGATCTTTCCCTGGCGCACTATGGCTACACCTTC
CDR3 protein: CASSDPGEGDLSLAHYGYTF
J gene: TRBJ1-2
D gene: NA
V gene: TRBV10-1
clone size: NA
CDR3 length: 20

CDR3 DNA: TGCGCCAGCAGCGCGGAAGGACAGGGTTACGAGCAGTACTTC
CDR3 protein: CASSAEGQGYEQYF
J gene: TRBJ2-7
D gene: TRBD1
V gene: TRBV5-1
clone size: NA
CDR3 length: 14

CDR3 DNA: TGCGCCAGCAGCTTGTGGACACAGAACACCGGGGAGCTGTTTTTT
CDR3 protein: CASSLWTQNTGELFF
J gene: TRBJ2-2
D gene: NA
V gene: TRBV5-1
clone size: once
CDR3 length: 15

CDR3 DNA: TGTGCCAGTAGTGTGGGACTAGCGGGACAAGAGACCCAGTACTTC
CDR3 protein: CASSVGLAGQETQYF
J gene: TRBJ2-5
D gene: TRBD2
V gene: TRBV19
clone size: NA
CDR3 length: 15

CDR3 DNA: TGTGCCAGCAGCCCGGCCGGGGGGGAGGCCTATGGCTACACCTTC
CDR3 protein: CASSPAGGEAYGYTF
J gene: TRBJ1-2
D gene: NA
V gene: TRBV5-5
clone size: once
CDR3 length: 15

CDR3 DNA: TGTGCCACCAGCAGTAGAACAGGTAGTGGAAACACCATATATTTT
CDR3 protein: CATSSRTGSGNTIYF
J gene: TRBJ1-3
D gene: NA
V gene: TRBV15
clone size: NA
CDR3 length: 15

CDR3 DNA: TGTGCCAGCAGCGTAAGCGGGAGGGACAATGAGCAGTTCTTC
CDR3 protein: CASSVSGRDNEQFF
J gene: TRBJ2-1
D gene: TRBD2
V gene: TRBV9
clone size: NA
CDR3 length: 14

CDR3 DNA: TGTGCCATCAGTGAGAAGCAGCGGGAAGACAATGAGCAGTTCTTC
CDR3 protein: CAISEKQREDNEQFF
J gene: TRBJ2-1
D gene: TRBD2
V gene: TRBV10-3
clone size: NA
CDR3 length: 15

CDR3 DNA: TGTGCCAGCAGCCAAGCAGAGTTCGGGGATGGTGGAAACACCATATATTTT
CDR3 protein: CASSQAEFGDGGNTIYF
J gene: TRBJ1-3
D gene: NA
V gene: TRBV4-2
clone size: NA
CDR3 length: 17

CDR3 DNA: TGTGCCAGCAGCGCAAGACAGGGGACTAATGAAAAACTGTTTTTT
CDR3 protein: CASSARQGTNEKLFF
J gene: TRBJ1-4
D gene: TRBD1
V gene: TRBV7-2
clone size: NA
CDR3 length: 15

CDR3 DNA: TGCGCCAGCAGCATGACTCGGACAGGGTCGGAAGAGACCCAGTACTTC
CDR3 protein: CASSMTRTGSEETQYF
J gene: TRBJ2-5
D gene: TRBD1
V gene: TRBV5-1
clone size: NA
CDR3 length: 16

CDR3 DNA: TGTGCCATCAGTGAGCTAGGGGGTGGGATCTACGAGCAGTACTTC
CDR3 protein: CAISELGGGIYEQYF
J gene: TRBJ2-7
D gene: NA
V gene: TRBV10-3
clone size: NA
CDR3 length: 15

CDR3 DNA: TGTGCCAGCAGTGATCTCTACAGCGGGACCGGGGAGCTGTTTTTT
CDR3 protein: CASSDLYSGTGELFF
J gene: TRBJ2-2
D gene: NA
V gene: TRBV2
clone size: NA
CDR3 length: 15

CDR3 DNA: TGTGCCAGCAGCTTGTCCGGGGGAGGAATTGGTGGCTACACCTTC
CDR3 protein: CASSLSGGGIGGYTF
J gene: TRBJ1-2
D gene: NA
V gene: TRBV5-4
clone size: NA
CDR3 length: 15

CDR3 DNA: TGTGCCAGCAGCTTAGGCAGGGGGCCCGGAAACACCATATATTTT
CDR3 protein: CASSLGRGPGNTIYF
J gene: TRBJ1-3
D gene: TRBD1
V gene: TRBV13
clone size: NA
CDR3 length: 15

CDR3 DNA: TGTGCCATCAGTGAGTCGCTCGGGTCAAGTGGGTTAGGAAACTACGAGCAGTACTTC
CDR3 protein: CAISESLGSSGLGNYEQYF
J gene: TRBJ2-7
D gene: NA
V gene: TRBV10-3
clone size: once
CDR3 length: 19

CDR3 DNA: TGTGCCAGCAGATCTGGGACAGGGGGCGGGGAGACCCAGTACTTC
CDR3 protein: CASRSGTGGGETQYF
J gene: TRBJ2-5
D gene: TRBD1
V gene: TRBV11-2
clone size: once
CDR3 length: 15

CDR3 DNA: TGTGCCAGCAGCCAAGCGACTTTCCCCTACGAGCAGTACTTC
CDR3 protein: CASSQATFPYEQYF
J gene: TRBJ2-7
D gene: NA
V gene: TRBV14
clone size: NA
CDR3 length: 14

CDR3 DNA: TGTGCCAGCAGTCCCCGGACTAGCGGGAGTAGGTCCTACAATGAGCAGTTCTTC
CDR3 protein: CASSPRTSGSRSYNEQFF
J gene: TRBJ2-1
D gene: TRBD2
V gene: TRBV11-3
clone size: NA
CDR3 length: 18

CDR3 DNA: TGTGCCAGCAGACCTACCGGGACAGGGGATCAGCCCCAGCATTTT
CDR3 protein: CASRPTGTGDQPQHF
J gene: TRBJ1-5
D gene: TRBD1
V gene: TRBV7-8
clone size: NA
CDR3 length: 15

CDR3 DNA: TGTGCCATCAGTGAGTCGATGGGGACAGGGGCAGAGACCCAGTACTTC
CDR3 protein: CAISESMGTGAETQYF
J gene: TRBJ2-5
D gene: TRBD1
V gene: TRBV10-3
clone size: NA
CDR3 length: 16

CDR3 DNA: TGTGCCAGCAGCAAGTGGGGACTAGCGGGGGACTACGAGCAGTACTTC
CDR3 protein: CASSKWGLAGDYEQYF
J gene: TRBJ2-7
D gene: TRBD2
V gene: TRBV7-2
clone size: NA
CDR3 length: 16

CDR3 DNA: TGTGCCAGCAGCTTGGATATATCGGGGAACGTGGGCAAAAACATTCAGTACTTC
CDR3 protein: CASSLDISGNVGKNIQYF
J gene: TRBJ2-4
D gene: NA
V gene: TRBV5-6
clone size: NA
CDR3 length: 18

CDR3 DNA: TGTGCCACCGCTTATCAGACAGGCCTTCAGCCCCAGCATTTT
CDR3 protein: CATAYQTGLQPQHF
J gene: TRBJ1-5
D gene: NA
V gene: TRBV2
clone size: NA
CDR3 length: 14